This note documents a single T cell receptor beta chain sequence. The data belong to a study of blood T cell repertoires in COVID-19. The overall study: T cells, B-cell-depleted T cells, or PBMCs provided the cDNA or gDNA that served as material.

As handled by the study authors: Amplification with reference gene primers provided the estimates of nucleated cell counts. TCRdb's table, derived via immunoSEQ multiplex PCR, lists solely in-frame clones and lacks some. V and J calls and clone size are as listed in that table; D and trimming were resolved from the DNA. The table has 150,000 or so clones, 82% seen once. The CDR3 runs to 12 residues. CDR1 is SEHNR, CDR2 FQNEAQ, per germline (reference sequence). Trimming took 4 bases from V and 4 from J, leaving 7 bases between them. The chain recombines TRBV7-9 with TRBJ1-2; D not resolved. Sequences were obtained from peripheral blood. This clonotype originated in a human donor with acute or convalescent COVID-19. The donor label of this sample is uncertain. CDR3 sequence (DNA): TGTGCCAGCAGCTCTGGCTCCTATGGCTACACCTTC. Translation: CASSSGSYGYTF.